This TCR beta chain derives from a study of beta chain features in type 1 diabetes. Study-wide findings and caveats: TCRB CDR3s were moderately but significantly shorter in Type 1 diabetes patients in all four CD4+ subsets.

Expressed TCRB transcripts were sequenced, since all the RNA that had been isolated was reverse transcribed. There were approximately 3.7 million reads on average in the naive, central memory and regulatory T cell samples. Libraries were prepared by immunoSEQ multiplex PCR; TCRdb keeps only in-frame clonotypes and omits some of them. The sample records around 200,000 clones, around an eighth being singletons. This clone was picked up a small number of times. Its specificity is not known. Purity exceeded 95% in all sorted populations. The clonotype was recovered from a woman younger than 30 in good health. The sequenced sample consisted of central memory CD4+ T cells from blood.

CDR3 in amino acids: CASSVGRENIQYF. The CDR3, as DNA: TGTGCCAGCAGCGTTGGGAGGGAAAACATTCAGTACTTC. This rearrangement joins TRBV9 to TRBJ2-4; 7 bases are a match to TRBD2. Unmatched junction bases numbered 1, after V lost 2 bases and J lost 5 bases. Germline lookup yields CDR1 SGDLS and CDR2 YYNGEE. The length of the CDR3 is 13 residues. The full variable domain, rest sourced from reference TRBV9 and TRBJ2-4, is DSGVTQTPKHLITATGQRVTLRCSPRSGDLSVYWYQQSLDQGLQFLIQYYNGEERAKGNILERFSAQQFPDLHSELNLSSLELGDSALYFCASSVGRENIQYFGAGTRLSVL.